These T cell receptor beta chains were read from a single sample in a study of T cell responses to AZD1222 COVID-19 vaccine. This table comes from immunoSEQ multiplex PCR, and its TCRdb copy is limited to in-frame clones, with some not included. The sample lists nearly 90,000 clones; around 90% were seen once. Sample: peripheral blood, taken on day 0 of MenACWY control vaccination. The source of these receptors is an adult in good health. Both conserved end residues are part of each CDR3. A D gene is named only where the DNA matches it firmly. Not every row has a clone size; where given, it reads once, few, many or a size class.

v_gene	j_gene	abundance	d_gene	CDR3nt	CDR3aa
TRBV6-6	TRBJ1-4	-	-	TGTGCCAGCAGTCTTTCCATCCCCCATGAACTGTTTTTT	CASSLSIPHELFF
TRBV29-1	TRBJ1-1	once	-	TGCAGCGGGGAGGGGGTGAACACTGAAGCTTTCTTT	CSGEGVNTEAFF
TRBV12-3/TRBV12-4	TRBJ1-1	-	-	TGTGCCAGCAGTCGCGGCCCTGAAGCTTTCTTT	CASSRGPEAFF
TRBV7-2	TRBJ2-1	once	-	TGTGCCAGCAGCTTAGGAAGGGCGCGTCACAATGAGCAGTTCTTC	CASSLGRARHNEQFF
TRBV7-9	TRBJ1-1	-	-	TGTGCCAGCAGCTTAGCGGCCCCAAAGAACACTGAAGCTTTCTTT	CASSLAAPKNTEAFF
TRBV30	TRBJ2-1	-	TRBD2	TGTGCCTGGAGTCCTGGCGGGGGAAACTCCTACAATGAGCAGTTCTTC	CAWSPGGGNSYNEQFF
TRBV6-4	TRBJ1-5	-	-	TGTGCCAGCAGTCCGGACGTCAATCAGCCCCAGCATTTT	CASSPDVNQPQHF
TRBV30	TRBJ1-2	-	-	TGTGCCTGGGGGACGGGGCTGAGCTATGGCTACACCTTC	CAWGTGLSYGYTF
TRBV6-5	TRBJ1-6	-	-	TGTGCCAGCAGACTCCGGGTATTAAATTCACCCCTCCACTTT	CASRLRVLNSPLHF
TRBV6-5	TRBJ2-2	-	TRBD2	TGTGCCAGCAGTTTAGCGGGGGGAAACACCGGGGAGCTGTTTTTT	CASSLAGGNTGELFF
TRBV15	TRBJ2-1	-	TRBD2	TGTGCCACCAGCAGAGGCGGGGGATCCTACAATGAGCAGTTCTTC	CATSRGGGSYNEQFF
TRBV7-2	TRBJ2-3	-	TRBD2	TGTGCCAGCAGCTTAGGGGAGCGGGGGGGCACAGATACGCAGTATTTT	CASSLGERGGTDTQYF
TRBV12-3/TRBV12-4	TRBJ1-1	once	-	TGTGCCAGCAGGGATGGGGGTGGCACTGAAGCTTTCTTT	CASRDGGGTEAFF
TRBV2	TRBJ2-3	few	-	TGTGCCAGCCAACGGTGGGATACCCCTAGCACAGATACGCAGTATTTT	CASQRWDTPSTDTQYF
TRBV5-6	TRBJ1-6	-	TRBD1	TGTGCCAGCAGCTTGGGGGGACAGGGGAACTCACCCCTCCACTTT	CASSLGGQGNSPLHF
TRBV6-2/TRBV6-3	TRBJ1-1	-	-	TGTGCCAGCAGTTACCCCGCGGGGGCCAAAAACACTGAAGCTTTCTTT	CASSYPAGAKNTEAFF
TRBV24-1	TRBJ1-5	-	-	TGTGCCACACCAGTGGGAGGTATGGGTAGCAATCAGCCCCAGCATTTT	CATPVGGMGSNQPQHF
TRBV6-1	TRBJ1-1	-	-	TGTGCCAGCAGTGAAAGTTGGGCAATTGAAGCTTTCTTT	CASSESWAIEAFF
TRBV5-1	TRBJ2-5	-	TRBD1	TGCGCCAGCAGAGAGGGGACAGGACGGGAGACCCAGTACTTC	CASREGTGRETQYF
TRBV19	TRBJ2-7	-	-	TGTGCCAGTAGTACCCAGGGGGGGCCCTACGAGCAGTACTTC	CASSTQGGPYEQYF
TRBV30	TRBJ1-5	-	-	TGTGCCCTTCCAAAAGGGAATAAAAGGTTGTATCAGCCCCAGCATTTT	CALPKGNKRLYQPQHF
TRBV28	TRBJ1-3	-	-	TGTGCCAGCAGTTTAGGTGGCTCTGGAAACACCATATATTTT	CASSLGGSGNTIYF
TRBV18	TRBJ1-4	-	-	TGTGCCAGCTCACTCTCCGCCGTAGAAGAAAAACTGTTTTTT	CASSLSAVEEKLFF
TRBV18	TRBJ1-5	-	-	TGTGCCAGCTCACCATCGGGGTCCAGCAATCAGCCCCAGCATTTT	CASSPSGSSNQPQHF
TRBV5-4	TRBJ2-1	-	TRBD2	TGTGCCAGCAGCCGCGGGACTAAATACAATGAGCAGTTCTTC	CASSRGTKYNEQFF